Shown below are 5 T cell receptor beta chains from a single sample sequenced in a study of identifying expanded T cells in peripheral blood. Only in-frame clones appear in the TCRdb table, and some are missing; sequencing was by immunoSEQ multiplex PCR. The data contain 50,000 to 60,000 clones, around 83% of them singletons. Sequenced sample: blood. The origin of the receptors is a person aged 18 to 70 in good health.

The chain combines TRBV7-9 with TRBJ2-3; 11 bases are shared with TRBD1. With 5 bases clipped from V and 4 bases from J, the junction kept 8 bases outside the gene matches. Germline lookup yields CDR1 SEHNR and CDR2 FQNEAQ (reference sequence). The CDR3 is made up of 16 amino acids. The CDR3 region is CASSPSGTGGADTQYF. The CDR3, as DNA: TGTGCCAGCAGCCCCTCCGGGACAGGGGGAGCAGATACGCAGTATTTT.

The rearrangement links TRBV7-3 to TRBJ2-1; a weak D match, TRBD2 (5 bases). V dropped 5 bases and J dropped 5 bases, with 16 bases sitting between them. The germline CDR1 and CDR2 sequences are SGHTA and FQGTGA. CDR3 length: 15 residues. CDR3 sequence reads: CASSRTGGNNNEQFF. CDR3 nucleotides: TGTGCCAGCAGCCGGACTGGCGGAAATAACAATGAGCAGTTCTTC. Complete variable domain (other parts from reference TRBV7-3 and TRBJ2-1): GAGVSQTPSNKVTEKGKYVELRCDPISGHTALYWYRQSLGQGPEFLIYFQGTGAADDSGLPNDRFFAVRPEGSVSTLKIQRTERGDSAVYLCASSRTGGNNNEQFFGPGTRLTVL.

The J gene is TRBJ2-2, the V gene TRBV6-4, with 8 bases matching TRBD2. The V gene end was trimmed by 3 bases and the J gene end by 4 bases; junction bases not matched to a gene: 4. Germline V gene data show CDR1 as MRHNA and CDR2 as SNTAGT. This CDR3 region has 15 residues. CDR3 loop: CASSEGGLGTGELFF. CDR3 bases: TGTGCCAGCAGTGAAGGGGGACTAGGCACCGGGGAGCTGTTTTTT.

The J gene is TRBJ2-1, the V gene TRBV12-5, with D tentatively TRBD1 or TRBD2 (5 bases each). The V end lost 4 bases, the J end lost 4 bases, and 11 bases lay between the germline ends. This CDR3 comprises 14 residues. Germline CDR1 and CDR2: LGHNT and FRNRAP. The CDR3 DNA is TGTGCTAGTGGTTGGAGAGAGGGGTACAATGAGCAGTTCTTC. This gives the protein CASGWREGYNEQFF.

In this sample, this clone turned up once. The rearrangement joins TRBV4-3 to TRBJ1-2; D uncertain. The V and J ends lost 2 bases and 3 bases respectively, with 13 bases between them. There are 15 residues in the CDR3. Germline V gene lookup returns CDR1 LGHNA and CDR2 YSLEER. In nucleotides, the CDR3 is TGCGCCAGCAGCCAAACCGGATTTGGTGACTATGGCTACACCTTC. Its protein product is CASSQTGFGDYGYTF.